Listed below are T cell receptor beta chains from one sample, sequenced in a study of MAIT cells during Salmonella Paratyphi A infection. TCRdb processed the 5' RACE reads anew with MiXCR; each CDR3 protein has one entry. This sample carries approximately 700 distinct CDR3 sequences, 14% of them seen once, and the ten largest clones take roughly 30%. The sample consisted of MAIT cells from PBMCs, taken at the first sampling point of the challenge study. The receptors were sampled from a person aged 18 to 70 who was deliberately infected with Salmonella Paratyphi A in a paratyphoid fever challenge study. Each CDR3 is given with its conserved first and last residue. The D gene is left open where the match is weak. Part of the rows lack a size; the others show once, few, many or a class for expanded clones.

medium-sized,TRBJ2-3,TRBV6-4,TRBD2,TGTGCCAGCAGTGAAGCGGGGGGCACAGATACGCAGTATTTT,CASSEAGGTDTQYF
medium-sized,TRBJ2-6,TRBV6-4,.,TGTGCCAGCAGCCACAGCTCTGGGGCCAACGTCCTGACTTTC,CASSHSSGANVLTF
.,TRBJ2-7,TRBV7-6,TRBD2,TGTGCCAGCAGCCCGGGGGGACGGGGAATTCCCTACGAGCAGTACTTC,CASSPGGRGIPYEQYF
medium-sized,TRBJ2-7,TRBV20-1,TRBD2,TGCAGTGCTAGAGATCCGGAGCGGGGGGACTCCTACGAGCAGTACTTC,CSARDPERGDSYEQYF
.,TRBJ2-1,TRBV6-4,TRBD1,TGTGCCAGCAGTGAAACAGGGGGTGAGCAGTTCTTC,CASSETGGEQFF
.,TRBJ2-3,TRBV6-4,.,TGTGCCAGCAACCAAGATACGCAGTATTTT,CASNQDTQYF
.,TRBJ2-7,TRBV20-1,TRBD2,TGCAGTGCTAGCCTGCCCCAGCGGGGGTTTACCTACGAGCAGTACTTC,CSASLPQRGFTYEQYF
.,TRBJ2-1,TRBV10-2,.,TGCGCCAGCAACGGAAGGGAGGGGGAAGTCGATGAGCAGTTCTTC,CASNGREGEVDEQFF
.,TRBJ2-6,TRBV6-4,TRBD1,TGTGCCAGCAGTGACTCGACAGGGGGGGCCAACGTCCTGACTTTC,CASSDSTGGANVLTF
.,TRBJ2-2,TRBV3-1,.,TGTGCCAGCAGCCATGGTGACAAGGAGGTCGGGGAGCTGTTTTTT,CASSHGDKEVGELFF
medium-sized,TRBJ2-2,TRBV6-4,TRBD2,TGTGCCAGCAGTGAGGGACTAGACACCGGGGAGCTGTTTTTT,CASSEGLDTGELFF
large,TRBJ2-1,TRBV4-1,.,TGCGCCAGCAGCCAAGATAGCTCCTCCCCCTACAATGAGCAGTTCTTC,CASSQDSSSPYNEQFF
.,TRBJ2-5,TRBV6-2/TRBV6-3,.,TGTGCCAGCAGTAGACAGGACCCCCAAGAGACCCAGTACTTC,CASSRQDPQETQYF
few,TRBJ1-6,TRBV15,.,TGTGCCACCAGCAGAGATAGAGGCCAGGCTTCACCCCTCCACTTT,CATSRDRGQASPLHF
once,TRBJ2-1,TRBV20-1,TRBD2,TGCAGTGCTCCGCAACTGGCTAGCGGCTACAATGAGCAGTTCTTC,CSAPQLASGYNEQFF
few,TRBJ2-7,TRBV11-1,TRBD1,TGTGCCAGCAGCTCCGGAACAGGGGATTTGAACGAGCAGTACTTC,CASSSGTGDLNEQYF
.,TRBJ2-5,TRBV11-2,.,TGTGCCAGCTACTCAATGGGCGGCCAGGAGACCCAGTACTTC,CASYSMGGQETQYF
few,TRBJ1-5,TRBV10-2,TRBD1,TGCGCCAGCTACGCGGGACAGGGGCATCAGCCCCAGCATTTT,CASYAGQGHQPQHF
.,TRBJ2-7,TRBV6-4,.,TGTGCCAGCAGCCCAGGGACGGATTCCTACGAGCAGTACTTC,CASSPGTDSYEQYF
hyperexpanded,TRBJ1-6,TRBV19,.,TGTGCCAGTAGTATCTTGACGGAAAATTCACCCCTCCACTTT,CASSILTENSPLHF
.,TRBJ2-2,TRBV6-4,TRBD2,TGTGCCAGCAGTGATGGGACTAGCACCGGGGAGCTGTTTTTT,CASSDGTSTGELFF
large,TRBJ2-3,TRBV6-4,TRBD2,TGTGCCAGCAGTGAGGGGGGACTAGAAATTGATACGCAGTATTTT,CASSEGGLEIDTQYF
few,TRBJ1-1,TRBV6-4,.,TGTGCCAGCAGAGCGACAGAGAACACTGAAGCTTTCTTT,CASRATENTEAFF
.,TRBJ2-1,TRBV20-1,.,TGCAGTGCTAGTGGAGACCAGAACTCCTACAATGAGCAGTTCTTC,CSASGDQNSYNEQFF
medium-sized,TRBJ2-5,TRBV20-1,.,TGCAGTGCTAGACCGCCCACAAGCGATTTCGAGACCCAGTACTTC,CSARPPTSDFETQYF
few,TRBJ2-1,TRBV7-6,TRBD2,TGTGCCAGCAGCATTAGGACTAGCGGGGACTACAATGAGCAGTTCTTC,CASSIRTSGDYNEQFF
few,TRBJ2-7,TRBV12-3/TRBV12-4,.,TGTGCCAGCAGTTTAGTGGTGGGGGGCAGTCTCACCTACGAGCAGTACTTC,CASSLVVGGSLTYEQYF
medium-sized,TRBJ2-1,TRBV20-1,TRBD2,TGCAGTGCCCCCAGCGGGGAGCACTCCTACAATGAGCAGTTCTTC,CSAPSGEHSYNEQFF
medium-sized,TRBJ1-4,TRBV6-5,TRBD1,TGTGCCAGCAGTCAAGACAGGGGTGAAAAACTGTTTTTT,CASSQDRGEKLFF
few,TRBJ2-5,TRBV12-3/TRBV12-4,TRBD2,TGTGCCAGCAGTTTAATCGACGGGGGGACTGACAAAGAGACCCAGTACTTC,CASSLIDGGTDKETQYF
medium-sized,TRBJ2-7,TRBV20-1,TRBD1,TGCAGTGCTAGAGAGACAGGGGTTGATCACGAGCAGTACTTC,CSARETGVDHEQYF
few,TRBJ2-3,TRBV6-1,TRBD2,TGTGCCAGCAGTGAAGAGCGGGGGAGCACAGATACGCAGTATTTT,CASSEERGSTDTQYF
few,TRBJ2-3,TRBV6-4,.,TGTGCCAGCAGTGTAAAGGGGGGAACAGATACGCAGTATTTT,CASSVKGGTDTQYF
medium-sized,TRBJ1-1,TRBV20-1,.,TGCAGTGCTAGAAGTGGGGACACTGAAGCTTTCTTT,CSARSGDTEAFF
medium-sized,TRBJ2-2,TRBV6-4,.,TGTGCCAGCAGTGACTCTAGCGCCGGGGAGCTGTTTTTT,CASSDSSAGELFF
.,TRBJ2-7,TRBV20-1,.,TGCAGTGCTAAGGACGGGAAAAGCTCCTACGAGCAGTACTTC,CSAKDGKSSYEQYF
large,TRBJ2-5,TRBV24-1,TRBD2,TGTGCCACCAGTGACGGGACTAGCGGGGGGGCAGAGACCCAGTACTTC,CATSDGTSGGAETQYF
once,TRBJ1-3,TRBV6-1,TRBD1,TGTGCCAGCAGTGCTGAGACAGGGTCCGGAAACACCATATATTTT,CASSAETGSGNTIYF
hyperexpanded,TRBJ2-2,TRBV6-4,.,TGTGCCAGCAGTGCAGGGGACACCGGGGAGCTGTTTTTT,CASSAGDTGELFF
few,TRBJ2-7,TRBV20-1,TRBD1,TGCAGTGCTAGGGGCCGGACAGGGCTTTTAAGGGAGCAGTACTTC,CSARGRTGLLREQYF
medium-sized,TRBJ1-1,TRBV20-1,.,TGCAGCTTCCGAGGTTCGGACACTGAAGCTTTCTTT,CSFRGSDTEAFF
medium-sized,TRBJ2-1,TRBV20-1,.,TGCAGTGCTAGAGGCGGGGATGAAGTGAATGAGCAGTTCTTC,CSARGGDEVNEQFF
medium-sized,TRBJ2-3,TRBV6-4,TRBD1,TGTGCCAGCAGTGTAGGGGGCGACCCAGATACGCAGTATTTT,CASSVGGDPDTQYF
few,TRBJ2-6,TRBV3-1,.,TGTGCCAGCAGCCAAGAAGGGTCTAGCTCTGGGGCCAACGTCCTGACTTTC,CASSQEGSSSGANVLTF
.,TRBJ2-1,TRBV20-1,TRBD2,TGCAGTGCTAGTATCCCCGGACTAGCAGCCAATGAGCAGTTCTTC,CSASIPGLAANEQFF
hyperexpanded,TRBJ1-1,TRBV20-1,.,TGCAGTGCTCGGCCCAGGGACACTGAAGCTTTCTTT,CSARPRDTEAFF
few,TRBJ2-1,TRBV7-2,TRBD1,TGTGCCAGCAGCCCAATTACAGGGGACTACAATGAGCAGTTCTTC,CASSPITGDYNEQFF
medium-sized,TRBJ2-5,TRBV20-1,.,TGCAGTGCTAGAGGGTCAGACGGGAAAGAGACCCAGTACTTC,CSARGSDGKETQYF
medium-sized,TRBJ2-3,TRBV4-2,TRBD2,TGTGCCAGCAGTTCAGGGCAGCGGGGGGCCACAGATACGCAGTATTTT,CASSSGQRGATDTQYF
large,TRBJ2-5,TRBV6-4,TRBD2,TGTGCCAGCAGTGACTCTAGCGGGGGGCAAGAGACCCAGTACTTC,CASSDSSGGQETQYF
few,TRBJ2-2,TRBV30,TRBD2,TGTGCCTGGAGTCCTAGCGGAGAGGACACCGGGGAGCTGTTTTTT,CAWSPSGEDTGELFF
medium-sized,TRBJ1-1,TRBV4-3,.,TGCGCCAGCAGCCAAGATACGAGAGAACTCATGAACACTGAAGCTTTCTTT,CASSQDTRELMNTEAFF
.,TRBJ2-3,TRBV7-7,.,TGTGCTAGCAGCTTGGAAGGCACAGATACGCAGTATTTT,CASSLEGTDTQYF
.,TRBJ2-1,TRBV6-5,TRBD2,TGTGCCAGCACCGAAACTAGCGGGGGGGTTGCCTACAATGAGCAGTTCTTC,CASTETSGGVAYNEQFF
few,TRBJ2-3,TRBV6-4,.,TGTGCCAGCAGTGACCGGCTGGGGAGTGGTACGCAGTATTTT,CASSDRLGSGTQYF
large,TRBJ2-7,TRBV20-1,.,TGCAGTGCTAGAGGGGAGTCAGACTACGAGCAGTACTTC,CSARGESDYEQYF
medium-sized,TRBJ2-7,TRBV19,TRBD1,TGTGCCAGTACTCCCCCGGGACAGGGGGTGAGGGAGCAGTACTTC,CASTPPGQGVREQYF
medium-sized,TRBJ2-5,TRBV20-1,TRBD2,TGCAGTGCTAGGCCCGGGGGGGCCCAAGAGACCCAGTACTTC,CSARPGGAQETQYF
medium-sized,TRBJ2-3,TRBV6-4,TRBD2,TGTGCCAGCAGTGCTAGCGGGGGGGCAGATACGCAGTATTTT,CASSASGGADTQYF
medium-sized,TRBJ2-2,TRBV24-1,.,TGTGCCACCAGTGAGTCCCGGGAAACCGGGGAGCTGTTTTTT,CATSESRETGELFF